A selection of T cell receptor beta chains follows, all from one sample in a study of beta chain features in type 1 diabetes. Produced via immunoSEQ multiplex PCR; TCRdb's table is partial and in-frame only. The table has more than 110,000 clones, less than 9% seen once; the top ten hold roughly 1.4%. The sequenced sample consisted of central memory CD4+ T cells from blood. All receptors derive from a woman younger than 45 in good health. Each CDR3 is given with its conserved first and last residue. The D gene is left open where the match is weak. Clone size is not always given. Where it is, it says once, few, many or a class for expanded clones.

j_call d_call v_call clone_size cdr3_nt cdr3_aa
TRBJ2-3 TRBD1 TRBV28 many TGTGCCAGCAGGGACAGGGGGCCCTGGGAGACGCAGTATTTT CASRDRGPWETQYF
TRBJ2-1 TRBD1 TRBV6-6 . TGTGCCAGCAGTCCCGCGGGGACAGGGGGCATCTATGAGCAGTTCTTC CASSPAGTGGIYEQFF
TRBJ1-2 TRBD1 TRBV4-3 few TGCGCCAGCAGCCAACAGGGGGAACTTTCTAACTATGGCTACACCTTC CASSQQGELSNYGYTF
TRBJ2-2 . TRBV29-1 many TGCAGCGTCGGAGACCGGGAGCTGTTTTTT CSVGDRELFF
TRBJ2-2 TRBD2 TRBV9 few TGTGCCAGCAGCCCATCAACGGGGGCGACTAGCGGGAGTAGGCGGACCGGGGAGCTGTTTTTT CASSPSTGATSGSRRTGELFF
TRBJ2-1 . TRBV6-6 few TGTGCCAGCAGTTACATCGGGCGGGTAAAGGGCAATGAGCAGTTCTTC CASSYIGRVKGNEQFF
TRBJ2-5 . TRBV5-4 many TGTGCCAGCAGCTTGGCATCTATCCAAGAGACCCAGTACTTC CASSLASIQETQYF
TRBJ2-1 TRBD2 TRBV7-2 few TGTGCCAGCAGCTTAGGGTATCTAGCGGGAGCCAATGAGCAGTTCTTC CASSLGYLAGANEQFF
TRBJ2-1 . TRBV6-5 few TGTGCCAGCATTTCGAGCAATGAGCAGTTCTTC CASISSNEQFF
TRBJ2-5 TRBD1 TRBV28 . TGTGCCAGCAGTTCTGACAGGGAAGGGGAGACCCAGTACTTC CASSSDREGETQYF
TRBJ2-4 . TRBV18 few TGTGCCAGCTCACCAGGCAGGGCCAAAAACATTCAGTACTTC CASSPGRAKNIQYF
TRBJ1-3 TRBD1 TRBV5-1 few TGCGCCAGCAGCCTAGGACAGGGCGGCTCTGGAAACACCATATATTTT CASSLGQGGSGNTIYF
TRBJ2-1 . TRBV9 few TGTGCCAGCAGCGTAGCGGGAGAATCCTACAATGAGCAGTTCTTC CASSVAGESYNEQFF
TRBJ1-5 . TRBV19 few TGTGCCAGTAGCCCTGGGACACGTCAGCCCCAGCATTTT CASSPGTRQPQHF
TRBJ2-1 . TRBV19 . TGTGCCAGTAGTATAGATCCGGGGGTAGACGGTACTAGGGTTCTCTTC CASSIDPGVDGTRVLF
TRBJ1-1 TRBD1 TRBV5-4 few TGTGCCAGCAGCTTGGCCAGGGCTGGACAGGGGAGGGGGGACACTGAAGCTTTCTTT CASSLARAGQGRGDTEAFF
TRBJ2-3 . TRBV29-1 . TGCAGCGCCCCCCTTTACACAGATACGCAGTATTTT CSAPLYTDTQYF
TRBJ2-1 . TRBV5-1 few TGCGCCAGCAGCTTGGGGGGCGGTCTTACCTACAATGAGCAGTTCTTC CASSLGGGLTYNEQFF
TRBJ2-1 TRBD2 TRBV25-1 many TGTGCCAGCACCGGGACTAGCGGACACAATGAGCAGTTCTTC CASTGTSGHNEQFF
TRBJ2-7 . TRBV7-2 few TGTGCCAGCGGCTTCGAGCCCTACGAGCAGTACTTC CASGFEPYEQYF
TRBJ2-7 TRBD1 TRBV27 few TGTGCCAGCAGTTTACGTCGACAGGGGCCGTACGAGCAGTACTTC CASSLRRQGPYEQYF
TRBJ2-2 . TRBV28 few TGTGCCAGCAGCCAGATTCAGGGGCTCGGGGAGCTGTTTTTT CASSQIQGLGELFF
TRBJ1-2 TRBD1 TRBV5-1 few TGCGCCAGCAGCCCGAACAGGGGAAACTATGGCTACACCTTC CASSPNRGNYGYTF
TRBJ1-1 . TRBV27 . TGTGCCAGCAGTTTTTTGGTTGGGGGCGGGAACACTGAAGCTTTCTTT CASSFLVGGGNTEAFF